The clone carrying this TCR beta chain was seen at least ten times. This specimen belongs to a study of T-cell memory formation after mild COVID-19. Whole-study context: TCR clusters were mostly donor specific.

Trimming pared 3 bases from V and 4 bases from J, leaving 10 bases between. The CDR3 totals 14 residues. TCRdb re-called the 5' RACE reads through MiXCR, storing one row per CDR3 protein. The table shows about 410,000 distinct CDR3 sequences, with about 20% occurring only once. The receptor comes from a young man who had mild COVID-19 (a few samples of this study predate the infection). Cell type and time point are not known. Source material: PBMCs or a T cell subset sorted from them (not recorded which). The gene calls are TRBV12-3 or TRBV12-4 and TRBJ1-5; D is unclear. CDR3 bases: TGTGCCAGCAGTTTTTGGGGAGTGAATCAGCCCCAGCATTTT. Translated: CASSFWGVNQPQHF.